This T cell receptor (beta chain) was found in a study of early T cells in non-severe SARS-CoV-2 infection (dated by TCRdb to about 2021). Background for the entire study: Because TCR sequencing was done on bulk RNA from unsorted whole blood, the alpha and beta chains could not be paired. The full study reports these points: VDJdb matching was skewed toward anti-spike CD8 responses and likely underestimated virus-specific expansions, missing private and CD4 specificities.

This clonotype was found many times. The antigen this receptor binds is unknown. Base qualities are missing; no much larger clone stands one base away. Set within a cohort of healthcare workers in London, UK, this nested case-control study involved weekly PCR testing of nasopharyngeal swabs along with blood sampling. Healthcare workers were enrolled in the week of the UK lockdown, from 23 to 31 March 2020, and were followed every week for up to roughly 16 weeks. V is cut by 2 bases and J by 7 bases, and the space between the germline ends is 9 bases. CDR1 and CDR2 are read off the germline V gene as SGHRS and YFSETQ. The CDR3 runs 13 residues from the cysteine to the phenylalanine. Solely the CDR3 DNA is kept, with 39 bases framed from the first base. Libraries were prepared through 5' RACE. TCRdb lists the instrument as NextSeq 500. In the TCR library protocol, unique molecular identifiers were attached to individual cDNA molecules to correct for PCR bias and sequencing error. Sequencing covered both TCR alpha and beta chains, and within each sample the abundances of alpha and beta sequences were tightly co-correlated. On the authors' methods: V gene, J gene and CDR3 annotation of TCR sequences was performed with Decombinator V4. TCRs were defined as expanded if a significant change between any two time points was detected under a Poisson model with p below 0.0001. TCR abundances were normalised to the total number of TCRs sequenced in each sample and reported as counts per million. MAIT TCRs were defined by TRAV1-2 paired with TRAJ12, TRAJ20 or TRAJ33, and iNKT TCRs by TRAV10 paired with TRAJ18. VDJdb, accessed 1 November 2021, was searched for CMV, EBV and SARS-CoV-2 annotated TCRs, excluding TCRs annotated for multiple antigens. Starting from the raw public reads, TCRdb applied fastp trimming at Q25, assembled clones with MiXCR and retained in-frame beta chains. Every entry covers one CDR3 protein and lists the most common genes and DNA from its rows. It is TCRdb's table, rather than the study itself, that gives the V and J calls and clone size. This sample is represented by around 30,000 distinct CDR3 sequences; roughly 5% of them were singletons. The top ten clones comprise roughly a tenth of the sample.

This clonotype was sampled from an adult who was a healthcare worker with PCR-confirmed SARS-CoV-2 infection or an uninfected control (not recorded which). Sequencing used whole blood. Recombination linked TRBV5-1 to TRBJ2-2; the D segment could be TRBD2, given 6 matching bases. The DNA sequence is given as TGCGCCAGCAGCTTCGGGGGATTCGGGGAGCTGTTTTTT. Its coded protein is CASSFGGFGELFF.